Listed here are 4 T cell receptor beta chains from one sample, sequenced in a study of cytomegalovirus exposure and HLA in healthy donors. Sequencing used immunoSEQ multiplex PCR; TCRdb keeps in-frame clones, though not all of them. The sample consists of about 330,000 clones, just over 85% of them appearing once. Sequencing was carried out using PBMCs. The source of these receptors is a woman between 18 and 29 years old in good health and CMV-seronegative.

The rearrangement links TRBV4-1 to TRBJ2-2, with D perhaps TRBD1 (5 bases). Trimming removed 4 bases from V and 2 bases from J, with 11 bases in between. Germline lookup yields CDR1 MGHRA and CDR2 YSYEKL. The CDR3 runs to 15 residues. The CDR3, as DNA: TGCGCCAGCAGCCCCCGGACAATTAACACCGGGGAGCTGTTTTTT. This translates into CASSPRTINTGELFF.

Written as DNA, the CDR3 is TGTGCCAGCAGTGACCGACGACAGGGTGACACTGAAGCTTTCTTT. Its protein product is CASSDRRQGDTEAFF. The chain combines TRBV6-1 with TRBJ1-1, with 7 positions matching TRBD1. From germline, CDR1 is MNHNS and CDR2 SASEGT. The junction had 7 bases not matched to a gene; V was cut back by 3 bases and J by 3 bases. This CDR3 has 15 residues.

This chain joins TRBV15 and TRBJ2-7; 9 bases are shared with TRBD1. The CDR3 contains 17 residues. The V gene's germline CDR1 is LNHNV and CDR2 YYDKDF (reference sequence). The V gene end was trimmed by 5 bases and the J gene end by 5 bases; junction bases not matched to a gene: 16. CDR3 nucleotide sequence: TGTGCCACCAGCGCCCGACCGGGACAGGGCTTAAGGCACGAGCAGTACTTC. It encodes CATSARPGQGLRHEQYF.

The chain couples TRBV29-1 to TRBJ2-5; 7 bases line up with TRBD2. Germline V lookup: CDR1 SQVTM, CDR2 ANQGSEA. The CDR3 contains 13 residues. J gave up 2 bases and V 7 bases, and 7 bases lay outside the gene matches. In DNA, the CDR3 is TGCAGCGCCTCATGGGACTATCAAGAGACCCAGTACTTC. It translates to CSASWDYQETQYF.